The clone carrying this T cell receptor (beta chain) was picked up a small number of times. The antigen is unknown. The CDR3 loop spans 13 amino acids. Trimming cost V 5 bases and J 6 bases, with 11 bases left between them. Germline loops: CDR1 SGHRS, CDR2 YFSETQ. For TCR beta, libraries came from iRepertoire HTBI primers and Arm-PCR of CDR3 regions. TCRdb reprocessed the multiplex PCR reads via MiXCR and lists one record per CDR3 protein. The sample records 550,000 to 600,000 distinct CDR3 sequences, approximately 16% being singletons. Time point in this sample: newly diagnosed GD, antithyroid drugs for less than 3 months. The TCR library was made from RNA extracted from PBMCs. The record originates from a study of regulatory T cells in long-lasting Graves disease. Points from the study as a whole: Patients with persistent Graves' had lower TCR diversity than newly diagnosed patients. There were preferences for TRBV28, TRBJ1-2 and TRBJ2-5 in persistent disease.

The same data also contributed to another study, on T cells in Graves' hyperthyroidism and ophthalmopathy. That study reports: Also found in blood were most expanded thyroid clonotypes above 0.001. Before onset, ophthalmopathy was predicted by the model a median approximately 6.6 months earlier.

V and J are TRBV5-1 and TRBJ2-2, with D unclear. The sequencing here drew on peripheral blood mononuclear cells (PBMCs), taken at new diagnosis, from a patient treated with antithyroid drugs. The sequence was collected from a man between 18 and 35 years old with Graves disease. The CDR3 DNA reads TGCGCCAGCAGTAAGGAAGGACCCGGGGAGCTGTTTTTT. Protein: CASSKEGPGELFF. The variable domain in full, completed from reference TRBV5-1 and TRBJ2-2, reads KAGVTQTPRYLIKTRGQQVTLSCSPISGHRSVSWYQQTPGQGLQFLFEYFSETQRNKGNFPGRFSGRQFSNSRSEMNVSTLELGDSALYLCASSKEGPGELFFGEGSRLTVL.